The rows below give T cell receptor beta chains drawn from one sample of a study of T cell changes during pregnancy in multiple sclerosis. Measured with immunoSEQ multiplex PCR; TCRdb has only the in-frame clones, and not every one. The sample lists over 70,000 clones; 85% to 95% were seen once. Here the sequenced sample was peripheral blood, taken in the third trimester of pregnancy. Source of these receptors: a female donor with multiple sclerosis, enrolled in a pregnancy study. Each CDR3 is given with its conserved first and last residue. Each record gives: V gene, clone size, J gene, D gene, CDR3 DNA, CDR3 protein. The D gene is left open where the match is weak. Clone size appears in some rows only: once, few, many, or a class for an expanded clone.

TRBV7-9	once	TRBJ2-3	-	TGTGCCAGCAGCCCACATAGCACAGATACGCAGTATTTT	CASSPHSTDTQYF
TRBV4-1	-	TRBJ2-7	-	TGCGCCAGCAGCCTAGGGGTTATCGACGAGCAGTACTTC	CASSLGVIDEQYF
TRBV2	-	TRBJ1-5	TRBD1	TGTGCCAGCAGACCGGGGACAGGGCAGCCCCAGCATTTT	CASRPGTGQPQHF
TRBV11-2	-	TRBJ2-1	TRBD2	TGTGCCAGCAGCTTAGCCCGGGGGACTAGCGGGATTAATGAGCAGTTCTTC	CASSLARGTSGINEQFF
TRBV25-1	-	TRBJ2-1	TRBD2	TGTGCCAGCAGTGAATACCTAGCGGGAGGGTATGAGCAGTTCTTC	CASSEYLAGGYEQFF
TRBV18	-	TRBJ2-3	TRBD2	TGTGCCAGCTCACCACTCGGGACTAGCGAGAGGGATACGCAGTATTTT	CASSPLGTSERDTQYF
TRBV27	once	TRBJ2-6	-	TGTGCCAGCAGTTTTCGAGACTCTGGGGCCAACGTCCTGACTTTC	CASSFRDSGANVLTF
TRBV19	-	TRBJ1-2	TRBD1	TGTGCCAGTAGTACAGAAGGACAGGGATGGAATGGCTACACCTTC	CASSTEGQGWNGYTF
TRBV7-2	-	TRBJ2-7	-	TGTGCCAGCAGCATAATAACCCAGGGCTACGAGCAGTACTTC	CASSIITQGYEQYF
TRBV13	-	TRBJ2-7	TRBD1	TGTGCCAGCAGCTCAGACAGGGGCGAGCAGTACTTC	CASSSDRGEQYF
TRBV7-9	-	TRBJ1-2	TRBD1	TGTGCCAGCAGCGCGGGACAGGGGGATGGCTACACCTTC	CASSAGQGDGYTF
TRBV9	-	TRBJ2-1	TRBD2	TGTGCCAGCAGCCTCGGGAGGGTAGACAATGAGCAGTTCTTC	CASSLGRVDNEQFF
TRBV2	-	TRBJ2-1	-	TGTGCCAGCGGGGGGGCGGGGGTCAATGAGCAGTTCTTC	CASGGAGVNEQFF
TRBV5-1	-	TRBJ2-4	-	TGCGCCAGCAGCTTTGGTGGGACAAAAAACATTCAGTACTTC	CASSFGGTKNIQYF
TRBV9	-	TRBJ2-6	-	TGTGCCAGCAGCGTTACTGGGGCCAACGTCCTGACTTTC	CASSVTGANVLTF
TRBV27	-	TRBJ1-2	-	TGTGCCAGCAGTTTGGGGGCAGAGCCCTACTATGGCTACACCTTC	CASSLGAEPYYGYTF
TRBV9	-	TRBJ2-3	TRBD2	TGTGCCAGCAGCCTAGTGGCGGGAGGGCCGGTAGATACGCAGTATTTT	CASSLVAGGPVDTQYF
TRBV11-2	-	TRBJ2-7	TRBD2	TGTGCCAGCAGCCCCGGACTAGGTCCCTACGAGCAGTACTTC	CASSPGLGPYEQYF
TRBV6-4	-	TRBJ1-2	-	TGTGCCAGCAAAGGGGTCTATGGCTACACCTTC	CASKGVYGYTF
TRBV19	-	TRBJ2-3	TRBD1	TGTGCCAGTAGTATTGAAGGGGGCCCCTTCACAGATACGCAGTATTTT	CASSIEGGPFTDTQYF
TRBV10-2	once	TRBJ2-1	TRBD2	TGCGCCAGCAGTGGCCCAATGAGGGCTAGCGGGAGGCCCCTCTACAATGAGCAGTTCTTC	CASSGPMRASGRPLYNEQFF
TRBV5-1	-	TRBJ1-1	-	TGCGCCAGCAGCTTAAACCTCAGGGGCGAGAACACTGAAGCTTTCTTT	CASSLNLRGENTEAFF
TRBV7-9	-	TRBJ1-4	-	TGTGCCAGCAGCTTAGGCAGATTCGAAAAACTGTTTTTT	CASSLGRFEKLFF
TRBV7-2	-	TRBJ1-1	-	TGTGCCAGCAGCCTACGGGCGTGGGGGGTTGAAGCTTTCTTT	CASSLRAWGVEAFF
TRBV27	-	TRBJ1-5	-	TGTGCCAGCAGTTTATTCGGGACTCCCGGCAGTCAGCCCCAGCATTTT	CASSLFGTPGSQPQHF
TRBV18	-	TRBJ2-3	TRBD2	TGTGCCAGCTCACCACTTCCGGGACTAGGATTGGGGGATACGCAGTATTTT	CASSPLPGLGLGDTQYF
TRBV2	-	TRBJ2-7	TRBD2	TGTGCCAGCAGTGACGCGACTAGCGGGATGAGCGAGCAGTACTTC	CASSDATSGMSEQYF
TRBV5-1	-	TRBJ2-7	TRBD1	TGCGCCAGCAGCCTAGCCCTCGGGGACAGGGGTTACTTC	CASSLALGDRGYF
TRBV27	-	TRBJ2-3	-	TGTGCCAGCAGTGTGAGCTCCGGGACAATGGGCACAGATACGCAGTATTTT	CASSVSSGTMGTDTQYF
TRBV29-1	-	TRBJ2-3	-	TGCAGCGTTGTCCGCGGGTCCGGCCTAGGAGTCACAGATACGCAGTATTTT	CSVVRGSGLGVTDTQYF
TRBV6-5	-	TRBJ2-2	TRBD2	TGTGCCAGCAGGGTCTGGACTAGCGGTACCGGGGAGCTGTTTTTT	CASRVWTSGTGELFF
TRBV4-1	-	TRBJ2-1	-	TGCGCCAGCAGCCAATTTGAGGGCGACAATGAGCAGTTCTTC	CASSQFEGDNEQFF
TRBV2	-	TRBJ2-1	TRBD2	TGTGCCAGAACTCTTAGCGGGAGAGAGCAGTTCTTC	CARTLSGREQFF
TRBV5-1	once	TRBJ1-1	TRBD1	TGCGCCAGCAGACAGGACAGGTTTGAAGCTTTCTTT	CASRQDRFEAFF
TRBV5-1	-	TRBJ2-5	TRBD1	TGCGCCAGCAGCTTAGGACAGGGGGCAGAGACCCAGTACTTC	CASSLGQGAETQYF